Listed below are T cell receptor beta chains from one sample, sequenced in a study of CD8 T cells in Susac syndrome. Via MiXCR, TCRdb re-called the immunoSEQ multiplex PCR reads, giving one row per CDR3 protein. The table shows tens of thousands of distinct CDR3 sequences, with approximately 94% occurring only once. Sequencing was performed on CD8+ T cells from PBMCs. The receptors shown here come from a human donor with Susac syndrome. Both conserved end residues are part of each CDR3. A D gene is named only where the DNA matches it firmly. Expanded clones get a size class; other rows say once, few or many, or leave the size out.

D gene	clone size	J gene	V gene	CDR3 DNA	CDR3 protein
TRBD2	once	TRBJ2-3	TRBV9	TGTGCCAGCAGCGTAGACTCTAGCGGGGATAGCACAGATACGCAGTATTTT	CASSVDSSGDSTDTQYF
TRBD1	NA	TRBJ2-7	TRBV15	TGTGCCACCAGCAGAGATCGTGGGGACAGGGACTTCTACGAGCAGTACTTC	CATSRDRGDRDFYEQYF
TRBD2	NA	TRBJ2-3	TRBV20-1	TGCAGTGCTAGAGTATGGACTAGCGGGGATTCGGATACGCAGTATTTT	CSARVWTSGDSDTQYF
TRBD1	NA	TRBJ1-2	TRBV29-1	TGCAGCGTCGGGACAGGCCGAGAGGGCTACACCTTC	CSVGTGREGYTF
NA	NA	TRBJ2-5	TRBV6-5	TGTGCCAGCAGTGACTCCGGGACCTATAAAGAGACCCAGTACTTC	CASSDSGTYKETQYF
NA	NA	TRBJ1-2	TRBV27	TGTGCCAGCAGCCCCACCCTCAAGCGGGGTGGCTACACCTTC	CASSPTLKRGGYTF
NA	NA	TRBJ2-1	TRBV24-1	TGTGCCACCAGTGATCAGGGGACCGGCCATGAGCAGTTCTTC	CATSDQGTGHEQFF
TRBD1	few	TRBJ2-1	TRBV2	TGTGCCAGCAGCGGTACCGGGACAGGGAAGAATGAGCAGTTCTTC	CASSGTGTGKNEQFF
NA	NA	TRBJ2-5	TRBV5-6	TGTGCCAGCAGCCTGACAGAGACCCAGTACTTC	CASSLTETQYF
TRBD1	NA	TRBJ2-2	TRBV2	TGTGCCAGCAGTGAAAGGGGGCAGGGGCTAAACACCGGGGAGCTGTTTTTT	CASSERGQGLNTGELFF
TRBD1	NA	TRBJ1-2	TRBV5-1	TGCGCCAGCAGCTTGGTTCAGGGGGATGGCTACACCTTC	CASSLVQGDGYTF
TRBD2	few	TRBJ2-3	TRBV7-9	TGTGCCAGCAGCAGCAACCTAGCGGGGGGAGCAGATACGCAGTATTTT	CASSSNLAGGADTQYF
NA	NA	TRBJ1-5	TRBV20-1	TGCAGTGCTAGCGCGGGGGGCACGTCCGATCAGCCCCAGCATTTT	CSASAGGTSDQPQHF
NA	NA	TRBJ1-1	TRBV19	TGTGCCAGTAGTATCTCGACGAACACTGAAGCTTTCTTT	CASSISTNTEAFF
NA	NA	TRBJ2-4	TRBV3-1	TGTGCCAGCAGCCAAGATGGGGCCTCTATTCAGTACTTC	CASSQDGASIQYF
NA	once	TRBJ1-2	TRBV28	TGTGCCAGCAGGGACAGTGGAGGCTACACCTTC	CASRDSGGYTF
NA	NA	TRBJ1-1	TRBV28	TGTGCCAGCAGTCCCCTAACAGGCTACAGGGAGACTGAAGCTTTCTTT	CASSPLTGYRETEAFF
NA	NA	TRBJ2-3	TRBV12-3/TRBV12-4	TGCGCCTCGGGTACGCAGTATTTT	CASGTQYF
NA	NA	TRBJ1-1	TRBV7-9	TGTGCCAGCAGCCCGCGGACAATTTCGGGCTACACTGAAGCTTTCTTT	CASSPRTISGYTEAFF
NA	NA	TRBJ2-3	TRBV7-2	TGTGCCAGCAGCTTAGAATTCAGGGTCCACGCGGGCACAGATACGCAGTATTTT	CASSLEFRVHAGTDTQYF
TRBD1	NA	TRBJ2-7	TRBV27	TGTGCCAGCAGTTTCGGACAGGGCAATTACGAGCAGTACTTC	CASSFGQGNYEQYF
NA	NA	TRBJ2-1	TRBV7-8	TGTGCCAGCAGCGTTTTAAGCTCCTACAATGAGCAGTTCTTC	CASSVLSSYNEQFF
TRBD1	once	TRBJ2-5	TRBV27	TGTGCCAGCAGACAGGGGGACCGGGGGAGACCCCAGTACTTC	CASRQGDRGRPQYF